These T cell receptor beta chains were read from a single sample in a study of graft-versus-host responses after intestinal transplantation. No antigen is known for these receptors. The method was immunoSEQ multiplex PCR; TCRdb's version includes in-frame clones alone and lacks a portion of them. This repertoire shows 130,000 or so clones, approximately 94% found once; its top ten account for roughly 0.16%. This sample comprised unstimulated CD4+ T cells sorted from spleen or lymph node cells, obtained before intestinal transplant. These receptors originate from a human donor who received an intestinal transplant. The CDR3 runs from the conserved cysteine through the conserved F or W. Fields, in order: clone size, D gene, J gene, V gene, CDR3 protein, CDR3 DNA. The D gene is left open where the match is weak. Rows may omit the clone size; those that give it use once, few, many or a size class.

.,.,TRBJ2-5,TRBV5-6,CASSGGHGETQYF,TGTGCCAGCAGCGGAGGACACGGGGAGACCCAGTACTTC
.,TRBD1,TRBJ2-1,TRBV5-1,CASSSGTGFMGEQFF,TGCGCCAGCAGTTCCGGGACAGGGTTTATGGGCGAGCAGTTCTTC
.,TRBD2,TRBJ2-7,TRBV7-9,CASNPGGYEQYF,TGTGCCAGCAACCCGGGGGGCTACGAGCAGTACTTC
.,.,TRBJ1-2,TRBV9,CASSVDLGNYGYTF,TGTGCCAGCAGCGTAGATCTGGGAAACTATGGCTACACCTTC
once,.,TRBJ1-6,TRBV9,CASGPGLNNSPLHF,TGTGCCAGCGGACCGGGCCTAAATAATTCACCCCTCCACTTT
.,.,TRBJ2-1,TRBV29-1,CSVGWDEQFF,TGCAGCGTTGGGTGGGATGAGCAGTTCTTC
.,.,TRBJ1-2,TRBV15,CATGGGYGYTF,TGTGCCACCGGGGGGGGGTATGGCTACACCTTC
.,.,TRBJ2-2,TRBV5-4,CASSFGGSDGELFF,TGTGCCAGCAGCTTTGGGGGCTCGGACGGGGAGCTGTTTTTT
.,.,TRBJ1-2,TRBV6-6,CASSYTRDNPYGYTF,TGTGCCAGCAGTTACACGAGGGACAACCCTTATGGCTACACCTTC
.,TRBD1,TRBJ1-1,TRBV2,CASGRQGLNTEAFF,TGTGCCAGCGGTAGACAGGGCCTGAACACTGAAGCTTTCTTT
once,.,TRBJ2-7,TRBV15,CATSRGGATGAVYEQYF,TGTGCCACCAGCAGGGGGGGGGCTACGGGGGCCGTCTACGAGCAGTACTTC
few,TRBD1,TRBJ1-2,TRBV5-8,CASSRDRSLYGYTF,TGTGCCAGCAGCCGGGACAGGAGCCTCTATGGCTACACCTTC
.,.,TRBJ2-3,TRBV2,CASSVGGGYTDTQYF,TGTGCCAGCAGTGTAGGGGGGGGATACACAGATACGCAGTATTTT
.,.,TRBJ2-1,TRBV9,CASSVGQTVHEQFF,TGTGCCAGCAGCGTAGGACAAACGGTCCATGAGCAGTTCTTC
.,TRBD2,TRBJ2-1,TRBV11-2,CASSAAGAPYNEQFF,TGTGCCAGCAGCGCAGCGGGGGCCCCCTACAATGAGCAGTTCTTC
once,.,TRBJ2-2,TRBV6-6,CASSYGRVTGELFF,TGTGCCAGCAGTTACGGACGGGTCACCGGGGAGCTGTTTTTT